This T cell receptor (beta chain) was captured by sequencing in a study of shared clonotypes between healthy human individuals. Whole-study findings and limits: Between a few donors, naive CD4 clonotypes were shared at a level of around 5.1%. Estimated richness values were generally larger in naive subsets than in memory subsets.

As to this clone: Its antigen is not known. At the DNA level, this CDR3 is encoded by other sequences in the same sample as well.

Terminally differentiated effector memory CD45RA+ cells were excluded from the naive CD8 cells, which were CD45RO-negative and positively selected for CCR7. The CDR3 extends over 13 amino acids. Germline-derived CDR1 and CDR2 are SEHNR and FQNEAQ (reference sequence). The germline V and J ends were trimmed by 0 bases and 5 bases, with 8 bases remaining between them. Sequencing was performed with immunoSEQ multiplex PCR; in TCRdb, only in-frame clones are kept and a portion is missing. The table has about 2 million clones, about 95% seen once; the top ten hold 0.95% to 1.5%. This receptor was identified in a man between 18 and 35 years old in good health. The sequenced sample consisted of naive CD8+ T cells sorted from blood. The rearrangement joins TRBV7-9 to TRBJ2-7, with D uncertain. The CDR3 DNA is TGTGCCAGCAGCTTAGCGCTGGGTGACGAGCAGTACTTC. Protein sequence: CASSLALGDEQYF.